The 29 T cell receptor beta chains in this list originate from one sample, sequenced in a study of cytomegalovirus exposure and HLA in healthy donors. Generated by immunoSEQ multiplex PCR, the TCRdb table keeps only in-frame clones and is missing some. The sample carries more than 300,000 clones, about nine tenths recorded once. Input material: PBMCs. These receptors originate from a woman between 18 and 30 years old in good health and CMV-seronegative.

The V call is TRBV28, the J call TRBJ1-5; 7 bases agree with TRBD1. Germline V gene data show CDR1 as MDHEN and CDR2 as SYDVKM. Unmatched junction bases numbered 2, after V lost 5 bases and J lost 4 bases. The CDR3 contains 13 residues. CDR3 residues: CASSPGGNQPQHF. DNA for the CDR3: TGTGCCAGCAGTCCAGGGGGAAATCAGCCCCAGCATTTT.

This clone was counted a few times. The gene calls are TRBV9 and TRBJ1-3; D may be TRBD1 (5 bases). The CDR3 has 14 residues. Per the germline V gene, CDR1 is SGDLS and CDR2 is YYNGEE. The germline V and J ends were trimmed by 0 bases and 1 base, with 5 bases remaining between them. The CDR3 nucleotides are TGTGCCAGCAGCGTAGAGGGGTCTGGAAACACCATATATTTT. This gives the protein CASSVEGSGNTIYF.

The chain employs TRBV25-1 and TRBJ2-7, with TRBD1 matching over 8 bases. From germline, CDR1 is MGHDK and CDR2 SYGVNS. This CDR3 is built from 14 residues. The junction had 2 bases not matched to a gene; V was cut back by 1 base and J by 3 bases. CDR3 region: CASSESGTGYEQYF. The CDR3 DNA sequence: TGTGCCAGCAGTGAATCTGGGACAGGCTACGAGCAGTACTTC.

The CDR3 reads CASSFGGGGQETQYF. The CDR3 nucleotides are TGTGCCAGCAGTTTTGGGGGTGGAGGGCAAGAGACCCAGTACTTC. This chain links TRBV27 with TRBJ2-5, with TRBD2 as a possible D gene (6 bases). The CDR3 sequence is 15 residues long. Germline V CDR1 and CDR2: MNHEY, SMNVEV (reference sequence). V dropped 3 bases and J dropped 2 bases, with 13 bases sitting between them.

This clone was seen a single time. This chain connects TRBV27 to TRBJ1-2; the D gene is possibly TRBD1 (6 bases). V dropped 8 bases and J dropped 4 bases, with 14 bases sitting between them. The CDR3 loop spans 13 amino acids. Germline V gives CDR1 MNHEY, CDR2 SMNVEV (reference sequence). CDR3 residues: CASGQGPGYGYTF. The CDR3 DNA sequence: TGTGCCAGCGGGCAGGGGCCGGGCTATGGCTACACCTTC.

This clone was seen once. The chain joins TRBV7-8 to TRBJ1-1, with no clear D. Germline CDR1 reads SGHVS; CDR2 reads FQNEAQ. The CDR3 consists of 16 residues. V lost 3 bases and J 8 bases, leaving 22 bases between the germline ends. CDR3 residues: CASSFSPRQTPIEAFF. CDR3 in DNA: TGTGCCAGCAGCTTCAGTCCGCGACAAACGCCAATAGAAGCTTTCTTT.

The rearrangement uses TRBV28 and TRBJ1-5; D unclear. CDR3 length: 16 residues. Per germline, CDR1 MDHEN and CDR2 SYDVKM. V dropped 5 bases and J dropped 1 base, with 15 bases sitting between them. CDR3 nucleotides: TGTGCCAGCAGTCCGGGAGGGCGGCTGAGCAATCAGCCCCAGCATTTT. Protein: CASSPGGRLSNQPQHF. Looking up the rest from reference TRBV28 and TRBJ1-5 gives the full variable domain: DVKVTQSSRYLVKRTGEKVFLECVQDMDHENMFWYRQDPGLGLRLIYFSYDVKMKEKGDIPEGYSVSREKKERFSLILESASTNQTSMYLCASSPGGRLSNQPQHFGDGTRLSIL.

This clone was seen more than once but under ten times. The rearrangement uses TRBV2 and TRBJ1-3, with 9 bases lining up with TRBD1. Germline V CDR1 and CDR2: SNHLY, FYNNEI. This CDR3 region has 15 residues. V was clipped by 6 bases and J by 4 bases; unmatched bases: 7. CDR3 DNA: TGTGCCAGCAGCGCTCCGGGACAGGGAGGAAACACCATATATTTT. The encoded protein is CASSAPGQGGNTIYF.

The chain couples TRBV28 to TRBJ2-3; TRBD1 agrees at 7 bases. V lost 2 bases and J lost 1; bases outside the gene matches: 6. Germline CDR1 MDHEN, CDR2 SYDVKM. The CDR3 runs 16 residues. The CDR3 protein is CASSLARGPRTDTQYF. The CDR3 DNA reads as TGTGCCAGCAGTTTAGCGAGGGGGCCACGCACAGATACGCAGTATTTT.

This rearrangement joins TRBV15 to TRBJ2-5; a possible D gene is TRBD1 (6 bases). CDR1 is LNHNV and CDR2 is YYDKDF in the germline V gene (reference sequence). This CDR3 is built from 14 residues. Trimming left V 3 bases short and J 0 bases short, with 8 bases between. CDR3 in amino acids: CATSSRTDQETQYF. CDR3 sequence (DNA): TGTGCCACCAGCAGCAGGACAGACCAAGAGACCCAGTACTTC.

Notes on this clone: The sample has other DNA sequences that encode this CDR3 too. The V call is TRBV29-1, the J call TRBJ2-3, with D perhaps matching TRBD1 (5 bases). The CDR3 covers 13 residues. Trimming shortened V by 7 bases and J by 0 bases, and 11 bases separated the two germline ends. Germline CDR1 reads SQVTM; CDR2 reads ANQGSEA. The CDR3: CSASGSSTDTQYF. The CDR3 bases are TGCAGCGCATCAGGGTCTAGCACAGATACGCAGTATTTT.

V usage is TRBV27 and J usage is TRBJ1-2, with a tentative D call TRBD1 (5 bases). The germline gives CDR1 MNHEY, CDR2 SMNVEV (reference sequence). CDR3 length: 14 residues. Trimming removed 4 bases from V and 0 bases from J, with 9 bases in between. The chain's CDR3 is CASSSGVTNYGYTF. CDR3 nucleotides: TGTGCCAGCAGTTCGGGGGTGACTAACTATGGCTACACCTTC.

The rearrangement links TRBV4-3 to TRBJ2-7, with 8 bases matching TRBD2. Germline-derived CDR1 and CDR2 are LGHNA and YSLEER. Trimming at V came to 1 base and at J to 0 bases, leaving 8 bases not matched to a gene. The CDR3 contains 17 residues. The CDR3 coding sequence is TGCGCCAGCAGCCAAGGGCCCGGGGGGGCAAGCTCCTACGAGCAGTACTTC. This translates into CASSQGPGGASSYEQYF.

This chain connects TRBV4-3 to TRBJ2-7; 7 positions agree with TRBD1. This CDR3 comprises 16 residues. Trimming removed 2 bases from V and 1 base from J; junction bases left unmatched: 8. Looked up from germline, CDR1 is LGHNA and CDR2 is YSLEER. This CDR3 reads CASSQNVQGESYEQYF. CDR3 bases: TGCGCCAGCAGCCAAAACGTCCAGGGGGAGTCCTACGAGCAGTACTTC.

The rearrangement joins TRBV4-1 to TRBJ1-5, with D uncertain. V lost 3 bases and J lost 2, with 14 bases in between. The CDR3 extends over 16 amino acids. Germline values: CDR1 MGHRA, CDR2 YSYEKL. The CDR3 protein is CASSHPLSAGNQPQHF. The CDR3 DNA reads TGCGCCAGCAGCCACCCGCTGAGCGCGGGCAATCAGCCCCAGCATTTT.

V gene TRBV19 combines with J gene TRBJ2-2, with D perhaps TRBD2 (5 bases). The CDR3 sequence is 13 residues long. V was trimmed by 4 bases and J by 10 bases, leaving 13 bases between them. Germline CDR1 reads LNHDA; CDR2 reads SQIVND (reference sequence). CDR3 sequence (DNA): TGTGCCAGTAGTAATCTGATCCGGGAGGAGCTGTTTTTT. This gives the protein CASSNLIREELFF.

The rearrangement uses TRBV5-1 and TRBJ2-7; TRBD2 matches 9 bases. CDR3 length: 14 residues. The V segment lost 8 bases and the J segment 6 bases; nucleotides outside the gene matches: 12. The germline CDR1 and CDR2 sequences are SGHRS and YFSETQ. CDR3 nucleotides: TGCGCCAGTCGCCGGAGACTAGCGGAAATCGAGCAGTACTTC. It specifies CASRRRLAEIEQYF.

The gene calls are TRBV4-3 and TRBJ2-7; maybe TRBD1 (5 bases). There are 16 residues in the CDR3. V gave up 2 bases and J gave up 6 bases, with 20 bases separating them. Germline assignment: CDR1 LGHNA and CDR2 YSLEER. CDR3 in amino acids: CASSQSSRQGFAEQYF. DNA of the CDR3: TGCGCCAGCAGCCAATCATCTAGGCAGGGATTCGCCGAGCAGTACTTC.

V and J are TRBV9 and TRBJ1-4, with 7 bases aligning to TRBD1. CDR1 and CDR2 (germline): SGDLS, YYNGEE. Trimming at V came to 4 bases and at J to 0 bases, leaving 12 bases not matched to a gene. The CDR3 runs 18 residues. Here the CDR3 reads CASSYSWDSRATNEKLFF. CDR3 DNA: TGTGCCAGCAGCTATAGCTGGGACAGCCGAGCAACTAATGAAAAACTGTTTTTT.

The chain has TRBV7-3 and TRBJ2-3; possible D gene TRBD1, 6 bases. The germline V gene has CDR1 SGHTA and CDR2 FQGTGA. V was trimmed by 4 bases and J by 8 bases, leaving 13 bases between them. This CDR3 is built from 13 residues. The CDR3 coding sequence is TGTGCCAGCAGCTCGGACAGCGGACTTACGCAGTATTTT. As protein: CASSSDSGLTQYF. The whole variable domain, filled in from reference TRBV7-3 and TRBJ2-3, reads GAGVSQTPSNKVTEKGKYVELRCDPISGHTALYWYRQSLGQGPEFLIYFQGTGAADDSGLPNDRFFAVRPEGSVSTLKIQRTERGDSAVYLCASSSDSGLTQYFGPGTRLTVL.

This clone was seen a few times. V and J are TRBV30 and TRBJ2-2; 10 nucleotides agree with TRBD1. In germline, CDR1 is GTSNPN, CDR2 SVGIG (reference sequence). There are 15 residues in the CDR3. The J segment lost 6 bases and the V segment lost 5 bases, leaving 9 bases of the junction unmatched. The CDR3 nucleotides are TGTGCCTGGTCCCCGGGACAGGGGTTCGCCGGGGAGCTGTTTTTT. Its translation: CAWSPGQGFAGELFF.

The table lists this clone with a few counts. The chain carries TRBV19 and TRBJ1-2; 8 nucleotides match TRBD1. The germline gives CDR1 LNHDA, CDR2 SQIVND (reference sequence). The CDR3 runs to 14 residues. The V and J ends lost 5 bases and 1 base, in that order; junction bases with no gene match: 3. The CDR3 sequence is CASSPGQGNYGYTF. CDR3 coding DNA: TGTGCCAGTAGTCCAGGACAGGGTAACTATGGCTACACCTTC.

The gene calls are TRBV7-6 and TRBJ2-3, with TRBD2 matching over 7 bases. CDR1 is SGHVS, CDR2 FNYEAQ, per germline. After removal of 7 bases from V and 0 bases from J, the junction contained 10 bases not matched to a gene. CDR3 length equals 16 residues. The CDR3 bases are TGTGCCAGCACCTTGGGGGGGAGAACTAGCACAGATACGCAGTATTTT. This codes for CASTLGGRTSTDTQYF.

This chain links TRBV7-9 with TRBJ1-4; D gene uncertain. V was shortened by 4 bases and J by 14 bases, with 14 bases between the two germline ends. The CDR3 runs 12 residues. Germline CDR1 and CDR2: SEHNR and FQNEAQ (reference sequence). The CDR3 region is CASSSSTAALFF. In DNA form, the CDR3 reads TGTGCCAGCAGCTCATCAACTGCGGCTCTGTTTTTT.

The V and J genes are TRBV4-3 and TRBJ1-4; the D gene is possibly TRBD1 (5 bases). The germline V gene encodes CDR1 LGHNA and CDR2 YSLEER. V dropped 0 bases and J dropped 4 bases, with 9 bases sitting between them. The CDR3 has 15 residues. In DNA, the CDR3 is TGCGCCAGCAGCCAAGAGAGGGACTATAATGAAAAACTGTTTTTT. Translated: CASSQERDYNEKLFF.

DNA for the CDR3: TGTGCCAGCAGTGATGAGGACAGGTCCGCCTACGAGCAGTACTTC. This encodes CASSDEDRSAYEQYF. The chain recombines TRBV2 with TRBJ2-7, with 7 positions matching TRBD1. Trimming cost V 3 bases and J 2 bases; bases outside gene matches: 7. The CDR3 is 15 amino acids. Looked up from germline, CDR1 is SNHLY and CDR2 is FYNNEI.

The J gene is TRBJ2-5, the V gene TRBV19; 7 nucleotides line up with TRBD1. This CDR3 spans 14 amino acids. Germline V CDR1 and CDR2: LNHDA, SQIVND (reference sequence). J was trimmed by 5 bases and V by 1 base; bases with no gene match: 4. The CDR3: CASSIGQGGETQYF. The CDR3 coding sequence is TGTGCCAGTAGTATAGGACAGGGTGGCGAGACCCAGTACTTC.

The CDR3 protein is CASSYIGTGQNYGYTF. The CDR3 nucleotides read TGTGCCAGCAGCTATATAGGGACAGGACAAAACTATGGCTACACCTTC. The J gene is TRBJ1-2, the V gene TRBV13; TRBD1 matches 8 bases. From germline, CDR1 is PRHDT and CDR2 FYEKMQ (reference sequence). CDR3 length: 16 amino acids. J was trimmed by 2 bases and V by 4 bases; bases with no gene match: 9.

This clone appeared a single time. V gene TRBV7-8 combines with J gene TRBJ2-3, with 10 bases that match TRBD2. The CDR3 length is 18 residues. Trimming at V came to 2 bases and at J to 0 bases, leaving 8 bases not matched to a gene. CDR1 is SGHVS and CDR2 is FQNEAQ in the germline V gene. CDR3 nucleotides: TGTGCCAGCAGCTTACGCCTAGCGGGAGTGGGTAGCACAGATACGCAGTATTTT. Protein: CASSLRLAGVGSTDTQYF.